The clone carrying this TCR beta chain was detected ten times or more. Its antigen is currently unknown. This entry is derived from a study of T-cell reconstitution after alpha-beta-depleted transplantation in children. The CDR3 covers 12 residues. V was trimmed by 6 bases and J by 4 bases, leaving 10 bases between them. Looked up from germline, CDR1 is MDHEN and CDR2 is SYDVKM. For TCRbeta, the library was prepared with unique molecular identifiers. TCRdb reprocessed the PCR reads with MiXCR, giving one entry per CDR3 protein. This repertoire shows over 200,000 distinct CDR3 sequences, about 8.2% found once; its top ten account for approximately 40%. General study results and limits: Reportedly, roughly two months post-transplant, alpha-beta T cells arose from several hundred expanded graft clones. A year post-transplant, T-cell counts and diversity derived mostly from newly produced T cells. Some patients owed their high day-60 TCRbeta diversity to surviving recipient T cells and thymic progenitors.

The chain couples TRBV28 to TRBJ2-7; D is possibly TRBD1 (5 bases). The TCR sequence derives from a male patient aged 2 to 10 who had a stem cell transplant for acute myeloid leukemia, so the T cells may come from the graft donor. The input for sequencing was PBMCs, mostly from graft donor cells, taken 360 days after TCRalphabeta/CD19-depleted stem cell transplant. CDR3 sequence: CASRLQEYEQYF. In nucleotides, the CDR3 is TGTGCCAGCAGATTACAGGAATACGAGCAGTACTTC.